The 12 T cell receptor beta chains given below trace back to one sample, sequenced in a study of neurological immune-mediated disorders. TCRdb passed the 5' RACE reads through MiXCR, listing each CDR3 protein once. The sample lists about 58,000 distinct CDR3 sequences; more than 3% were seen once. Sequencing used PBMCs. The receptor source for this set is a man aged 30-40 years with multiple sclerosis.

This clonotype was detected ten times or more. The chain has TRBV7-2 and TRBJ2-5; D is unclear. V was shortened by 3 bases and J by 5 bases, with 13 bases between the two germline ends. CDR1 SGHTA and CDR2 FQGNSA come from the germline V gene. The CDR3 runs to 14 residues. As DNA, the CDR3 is TGTGCCAGCAGCTTCATAGGGATTGAGGAGACCCAGTACTTC. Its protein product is CASSFIGIEETQYF.

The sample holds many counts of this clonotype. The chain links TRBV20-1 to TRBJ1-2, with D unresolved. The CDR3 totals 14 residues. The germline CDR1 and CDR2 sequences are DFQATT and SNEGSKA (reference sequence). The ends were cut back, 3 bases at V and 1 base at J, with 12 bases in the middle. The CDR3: CSASMGWGNYGYTF. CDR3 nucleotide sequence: TGCAGTGCTAGTATGGGATGGGGTAACTATGGCTACACCTTC.

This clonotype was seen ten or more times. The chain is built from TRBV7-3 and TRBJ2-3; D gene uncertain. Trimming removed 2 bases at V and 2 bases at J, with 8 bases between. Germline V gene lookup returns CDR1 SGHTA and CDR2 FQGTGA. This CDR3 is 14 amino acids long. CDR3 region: CASSLGPATDTQYF. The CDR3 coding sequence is TGTGCCAGCAGCTTAGGCCCAGCCACAGATACGCAGTATTTT.

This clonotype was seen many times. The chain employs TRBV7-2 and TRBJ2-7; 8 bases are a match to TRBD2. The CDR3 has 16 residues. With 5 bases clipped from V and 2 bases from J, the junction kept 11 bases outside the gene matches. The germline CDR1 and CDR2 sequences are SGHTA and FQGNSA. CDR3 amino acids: CASSVRAGLGTYEQYF. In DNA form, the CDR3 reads TGTGCCAGCAGCGTCCGAGCGGGACTAGGAACCTACGAGCAGTACTTC. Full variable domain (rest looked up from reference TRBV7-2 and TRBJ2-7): GAGVSQSPSNKVTEKGKDVELRCDPISGHTALYWYRQSLGQGLEFLIYFQGNSAPDKSGLPSDRFSAERTGGSVSTLTIQRTQQEDSAVYLCASSVRAGLGTYEQYFGPGTRLTVT.

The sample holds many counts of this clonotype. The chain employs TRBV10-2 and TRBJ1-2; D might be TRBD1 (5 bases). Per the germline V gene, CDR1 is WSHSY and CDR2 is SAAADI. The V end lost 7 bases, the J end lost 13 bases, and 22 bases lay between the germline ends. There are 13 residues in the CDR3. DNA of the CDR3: TGCGCCAGCACCGACTTATTGTGGGGGATTCGCACCTTC. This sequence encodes CASTDLLWGIRTF.

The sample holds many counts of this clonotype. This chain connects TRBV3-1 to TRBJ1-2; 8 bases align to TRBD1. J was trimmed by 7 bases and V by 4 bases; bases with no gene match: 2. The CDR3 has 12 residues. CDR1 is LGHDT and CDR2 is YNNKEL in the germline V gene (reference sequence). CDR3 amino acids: CASSLTGAGYTF. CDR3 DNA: TGTGCCAGCAGCCTGACAGGGGCTGGCTACACCTTC.

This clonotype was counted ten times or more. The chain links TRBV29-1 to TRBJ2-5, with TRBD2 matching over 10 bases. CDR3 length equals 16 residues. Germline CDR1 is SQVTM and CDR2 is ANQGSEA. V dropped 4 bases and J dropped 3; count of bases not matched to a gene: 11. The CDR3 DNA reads TGCAGCGTTGGGGCTAGCGGGGGCCGGAGTAAAGAGACCCAGTACTTC. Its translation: CSVGASGGRSKETQYF.

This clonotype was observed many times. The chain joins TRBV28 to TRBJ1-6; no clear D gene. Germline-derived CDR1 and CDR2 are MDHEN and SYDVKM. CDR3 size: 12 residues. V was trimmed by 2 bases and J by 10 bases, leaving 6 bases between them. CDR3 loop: CASSLPGSPLHF. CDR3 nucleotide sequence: TGTGCCAGCAGTTTACCCGGATCACCCCTCCACTTT.

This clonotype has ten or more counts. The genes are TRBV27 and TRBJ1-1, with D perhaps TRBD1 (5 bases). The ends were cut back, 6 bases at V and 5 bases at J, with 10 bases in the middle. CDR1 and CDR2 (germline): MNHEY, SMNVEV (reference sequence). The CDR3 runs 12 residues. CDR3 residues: CASRDGGTEAFF. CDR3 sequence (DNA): TGTGCCAGCAGGGACGGGGGGACTGAAGCTTTCTTT.

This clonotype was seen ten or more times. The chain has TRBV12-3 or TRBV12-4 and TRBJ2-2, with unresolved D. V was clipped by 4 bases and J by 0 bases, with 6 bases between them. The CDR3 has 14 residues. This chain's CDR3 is CASSSESNTGELFF. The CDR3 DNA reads TGTGCCAGCAGTTCAGAATCGAACACCGGGGAGCTGTTTTTT.

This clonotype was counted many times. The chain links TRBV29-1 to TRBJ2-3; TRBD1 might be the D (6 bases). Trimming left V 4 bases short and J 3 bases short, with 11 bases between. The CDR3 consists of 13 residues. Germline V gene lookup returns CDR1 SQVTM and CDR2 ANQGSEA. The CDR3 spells CSVGNRETDTQYF. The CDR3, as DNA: TGCAGCGTTGGAAACAGGGAGACAGATACGCAGTATTTT.

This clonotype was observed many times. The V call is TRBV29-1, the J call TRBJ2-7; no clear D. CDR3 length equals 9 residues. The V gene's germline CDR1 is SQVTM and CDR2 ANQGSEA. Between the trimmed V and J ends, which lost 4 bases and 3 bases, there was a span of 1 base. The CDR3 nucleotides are TGCAGCGTTGGCTACGAGCAGTACTTC. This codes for CSVGYEQYF.